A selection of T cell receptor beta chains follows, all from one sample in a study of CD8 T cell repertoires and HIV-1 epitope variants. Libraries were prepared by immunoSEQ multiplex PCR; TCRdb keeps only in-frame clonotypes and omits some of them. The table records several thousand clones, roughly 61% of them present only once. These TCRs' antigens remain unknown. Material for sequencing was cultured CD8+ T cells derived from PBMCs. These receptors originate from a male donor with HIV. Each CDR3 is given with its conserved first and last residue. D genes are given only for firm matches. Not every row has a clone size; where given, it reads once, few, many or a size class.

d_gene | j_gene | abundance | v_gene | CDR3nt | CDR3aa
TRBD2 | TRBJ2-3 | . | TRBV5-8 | TGTGCCAGCAGCTCCCGGAGGCTTCTAGCGGGAGACACGCAGTATTTT | CASSSRRLLAGDTQYF
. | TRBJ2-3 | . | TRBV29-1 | TGCAGCATTTCAGGGTTTGTAAATACGCAGTATTTT | CSISGFVNTQYF
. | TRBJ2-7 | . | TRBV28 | TGTGCCAGCAGTTTCACCGGGAACCTCGAGCAGTACTTC | CASSFTGNLEQYF
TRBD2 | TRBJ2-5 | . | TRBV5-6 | TGTGCCAGCAGCTTGCTGCGGGGGGCCCAAGAGACCCAGTACTTC | CASSLLRGAQETQYF
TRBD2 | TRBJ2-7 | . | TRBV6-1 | TGTGCCAGCAGTGAAGGTAGCGGGGGGTCGTACGAGCAGTACTTC | CASSEGSGGSYEQYF
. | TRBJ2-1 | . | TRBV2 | TGTGCCAGCAGAGTGAGGGGAACCTACAATGAGCAGTTCTTC | CASRVRGTYNEQFF
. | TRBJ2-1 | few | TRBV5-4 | TGTGCCAGCAGCCAAAATAGCGTTGTTGAGCAGTTCTTC | CASSQNSVVEQFF
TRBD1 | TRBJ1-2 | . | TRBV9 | TGTGCCAGCAGCGCACCGGGACAGGGCACTTTTAACTATGGCTACACCTTC | CASSAPGQGTFNYGYTF
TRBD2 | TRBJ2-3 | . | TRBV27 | TGTGCCAGCAATACGAAACTAGCGGGAGGGCCTGATACGCAGTATTTT | CASNTKLAGGPDTQYF
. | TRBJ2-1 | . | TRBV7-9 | TGTGCCAGCAGGTCAGGGCTCGACGGAGAGCAGTTCTTC | CASRSGLDGEQFF
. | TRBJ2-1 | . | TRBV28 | TGTGCCAGCAGCGCCTCCAATGAGCAGTTCTTC | CASSASNEQFF
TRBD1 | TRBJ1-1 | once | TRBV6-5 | TGTGCCAGCACCACGACAGGGGTATGGGAAGCTTTCTTT | CASTTTGVWEAFF
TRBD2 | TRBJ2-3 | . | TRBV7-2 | TGTGCCAGCAGCTTAGTACGGAGGCTGACTAGCGGGGCCACAGATACGCAGTATTTT | CASSLVRRLTSGATDTQYF
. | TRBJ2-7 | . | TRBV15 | TGTGCCACCCGAGGCGGTAACTACGAGCAGTACTTC | CATRGGNYEQYF
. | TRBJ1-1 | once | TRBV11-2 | TGTGCCAGCAGCGAGTCACCAAGTGAAGCTTTCTTT | CASSESPSEAFF
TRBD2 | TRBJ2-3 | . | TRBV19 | TGTGCCAGTAGTATAGTAGCGGGAGCAGTAGATACGCAGTATTTT | CASSIVAGAVDTQYF
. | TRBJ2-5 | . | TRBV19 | TGTGCCAGTAAAGGTCGTCGGCCACAAGAGACCCAGTACTTC | CASKGRRPQETQYF